The text below deals with one T cell receptor beta chain. Original processing methods: Reference gene primer amplification gave estimated nucleated cell counts. The method was immunoSEQ multiplex PCR; TCRdb's version includes in-frame clones alone and lacks a portion of them. V and J calls and clone size follow that table, whereas D and trimming were derived from the DNA. The top ten hold about 6.8% of the sample, which has 350,000 to 400,000 clones, nearly 90% seen once. The CDR3 is made up of 12 amino acids. Germline V CDR1 and CDR2: MNHNS, SASEGT. The V and J ends lost 1 base and 6 bases respectively, with 7 bases between them. The source of the sample is a study of blood T cell repertoires in COVID-19.

Sequenced material: peripheral blood. The chain links TRBV6-1 to TRBJ2-7; D might be TRBD1 (5 bases). This TCR derives from a man in his late teens or twenties with active or convalescent COVID-19. Here the CDR3 reads CASSEGRAEQYF. CDR3 in DNA: TGTGCCAGCAGTGAAGGCAGGGCCGAGCAGTACTTC.